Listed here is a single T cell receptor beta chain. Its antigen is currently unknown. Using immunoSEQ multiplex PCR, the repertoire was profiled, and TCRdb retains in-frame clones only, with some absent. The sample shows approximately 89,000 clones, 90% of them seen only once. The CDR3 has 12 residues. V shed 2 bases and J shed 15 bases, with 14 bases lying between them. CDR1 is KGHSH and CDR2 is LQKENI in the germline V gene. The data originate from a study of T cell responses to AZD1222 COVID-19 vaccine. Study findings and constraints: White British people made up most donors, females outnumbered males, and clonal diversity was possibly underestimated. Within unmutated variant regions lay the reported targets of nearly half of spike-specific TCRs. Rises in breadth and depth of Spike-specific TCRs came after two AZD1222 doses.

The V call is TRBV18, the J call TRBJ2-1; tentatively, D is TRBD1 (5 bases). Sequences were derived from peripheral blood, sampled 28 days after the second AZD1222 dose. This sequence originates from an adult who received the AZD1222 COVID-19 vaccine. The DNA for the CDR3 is TGTGCCAGCTCACCAATTCAGGACCAGGGGTTCTTC. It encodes CASSPIQDQGFF.